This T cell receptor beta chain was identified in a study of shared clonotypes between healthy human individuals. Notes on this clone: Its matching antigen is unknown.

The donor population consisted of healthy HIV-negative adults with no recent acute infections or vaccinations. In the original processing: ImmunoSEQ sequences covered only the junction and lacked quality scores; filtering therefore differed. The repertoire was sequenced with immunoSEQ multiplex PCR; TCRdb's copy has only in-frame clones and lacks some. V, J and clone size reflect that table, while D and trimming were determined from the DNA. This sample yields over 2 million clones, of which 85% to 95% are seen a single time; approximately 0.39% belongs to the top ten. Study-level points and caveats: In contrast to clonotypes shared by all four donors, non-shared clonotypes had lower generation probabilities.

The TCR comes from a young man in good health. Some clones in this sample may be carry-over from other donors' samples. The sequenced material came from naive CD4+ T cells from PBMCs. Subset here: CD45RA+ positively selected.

CDR3 residues: CASSPRESSYEQYF. As DNA, the CDR3 is TGTGCCAGCTCACCGCGGGAGAGCTCCTACGAGCAGTACTTC. The V call is TRBV18, the J call TRBJ2-7, with 7 bases fitting TRBD2. Per the germline V gene, CDR1 is KGHSH and CDR2 is LQKENI. This CDR3 spans 14 amino acids. The trim removed 3 bases at V and 0 bases at J, leaving 2 bases unmatched. The whole variable domain, filled in from reference TRBV18 and TRBJ2-7, reads NAGVMQNPRHLVRRRGQEARLRCSPMKGHSHVYWYRQLPEEGLKFMVYLQKENIIDESGMPKERFSAEFPKEGPSILRIQQVVRGDSAAYFCASSPRESSYEQYFGPGTRLTVT.